The 20 T cell receptor beta chains presented below share a single source sample, sequenced in a study of shared clonotypes between healthy human individuals. Assay: immunoSEQ multiplex PCR; the TCRdb copy retains only in-frame clones and omits some. The sample gives 190,000 or so clones, roughly 91% of which show up once; around 0.067% is in the top ten. Sequenced sample: naive CD4+ T cells sorted from blood. Described subset: CD45RA+ positively selected. Every receptor here comes from a woman aged 30 to 39 in good health.

This sequence joins TRBV5-1 and TRBJ1-4; D is perhaps TRBD1 (5 bases). CDR3 length equals 14 residues. The V end was cut by 2 bases, the J end by 6 bases, with 11 bases between. Per germline, CDR1 SGHRS and CDR2 YFSETQ. The CDR3 nucleotides are TGCGCCAGCAGCTTCGGGCAGGGACATGAAAAACTGTTTTTT. Translating it yields CASSFGQGHEKLFF. The whole variable domain, filled in from reference TRBV5-1 and TRBJ1-4, reads KAGVTQTPRYLIKTRGQQVTLSCSPISGHRSVSWYQQTPGQGLQFLFEYFSETQRNKGNFPGRFSGRQFSNSRSEMNVSTLELGDSALYLCASSFGQGHEKLFFGSGTQLSVL.

This chain links TRBV12-5 with TRBJ1-2, with D tentatively TRBD1 (6 bases). The CDR3 is made up of 14 amino acids. V was clipped by 5 bases and J by 2 bases, with 12 bases between them. Germline loops: CDR1 LGHNT, CDR2 FRNRAP. In nucleotides, the CDR3 is TGTGCTAGTGGTCCCCTGAGGGGGAACTATGGCTACACCTTC. It specifies CASGPLRGNYGYTF. Supplemented by reference TRBV12-5 and TRBJ1-2, the full variable domain reads DARVTQTPRHKVTEMGQEVTMRCQPILGHNTVFWYRQTMMQGLELLAYFRNRAPLDDSGMPKDRFSAEMPDATLATLKIQPSEPRDSAVYFCASGPLRGNYGYTFGSGTRLTVV.

V and J are TRBV19 and TRBJ2-7; TRBD2 might be the D (5 bases). Germline V gene lookup returns CDR1 LNHDA and CDR2 SQIVND (reference sequence). The CDR3 totals 14 residues. V was clipped by 5 bases and J by 4 bases, with 15 bases between them. The chain's CDR3 is CASSPSRRSYEQYF. The CDR3 DNA reads as TGTGCCAGTAGTCCCTCCCGGAGGTCTTACGAGCAGTACTTC.

The genes are TRBV9 and TRBJ1-4, with 10 bases fitting TRBD1. The V gene's germline CDR1 is SGDLS and CDR2 YYNGEE. The CDR3 loop spans 14 amino acids. With 4 bases clipped from V and 7 bases from J, the junction kept 4 bases outside the gene matches. The CDR3 DNA sequence: TGTGCCAGCAGCTTAGGGACAGGGGCTGAAAAACTGTTTTTT. It is translated as CASSLGTGAEKLFF.

This clone was picked up one time. This chain links TRBV19 with TRBJ2-1; 7 nucleotides agree with TRBD2. CDR3 size: 15 residues. V dropped 3 bases and J dropped 8; count of bases not matched to a gene: 10. CDR1 and CDR2 from the germline V gene are LNHDA and SQIVND (reference sequence). The CDR3 nucleotides read TGTGCCAGTAGTATTGACGTGGGAGGGCCCTATGAGCAGTTCTTC. Amino acids: CASSIDVGGPYEQFF.

The V and J genes are TRBV7-8 and TRBJ2-5; D ambiguous. The J call may be mistaken, given a closer DNA end match to TRBJ2-7. The CDR3 has 13 amino acids. Germline loops: CDR1 SGHVS, CDR2 FQNEAQ. The CDR3 DNA reads TGTGCCAGCAGTCCCTCCTGGGCCTACGAGCAGTACTTC. Translated, it gives CASSPSWAYEQYF.

The chain employs TRBV19 and TRBJ1-1, with 7 nucleotides matching TRBD1. The V segment lost 10 bases and the J segment 3 bases; nucleotides outside the gene matches: 8. The CDR3 length is 13 residues. Germline values: CDR1 LNHDA, CDR2 SQIVND (reference sequence). In nucleotides, the CDR3 is TGTGCCACCAGGGGGGGGCTGGACACTGAAGCTTTCTTT. It is translated as CATRGGLDTEAFF.

The chain joins TRBV7-9 to TRBJ2-1; TRBD2 is a possible D gene (6 bases). The V gene lost 1 base and the J gene lost 5 bases, with 12 bases spanning the gap. The CDR3 totals 15 residues. CDR1 is SEHNR and CDR2 is FQNEAQ in the germline V gene (reference sequence). The CDR3 loop is CASSLGAWRDNEQFF. Written as DNA, the CDR3 is TGTGCCAGCAGCTTAGGTGCGTGGAGGGACAATGAGCAGTTCTTC. The full variable domain, rest sourced from reference TRBV7-9 and TRBJ2-1, is DTGVSQNPRHKITKRGQNVTFRCDPISEHNRLYWYRQTLGQGPEFLTYFQNEAQLEKSRLLSDRFSAERPKGSFSTLEIQRTEQGDSAMYLCASSLGAWRDNEQFFGPGTRLTVL.

The gene calls are TRBV7-7 and TRBJ2-5; D might be TRBD2 (5 bases). Germline CDR1 is SSHAT and CDR2 is FNYEAQ (reference sequence). The ends were cut back, 1 base at V and 4 bases at J, with 10 bases in the middle. The CDR3 extends over 14 amino acids. The chain's CDR3 is CASSLDVGRETQYF. The CDR3 region has the DNA TGTGCCAGCAGCTTAGATGTGGGGAGAGAGACCCAGTACTTC.

The J gene is TRBJ2-7, the V gene TRBV6-6, with 8 bases identical to TRBD1. Germline assignment: CDR1 MNHNY and CDR2 SVGAGI (reference sequence). CDR3 length: 15 amino acids. V was clipped by 4 bases and J by 3 bases; unmatched bases: 8. The CDR3 nucleotides are TGTGCCAGCAGTTCGAGAGACAGGGGTGGCTACGAGCAGTACTTC. Its translation is CASSSRDRGGYEQYF.

This chain connects TRBV10-3 to TRBJ2-1; 8 bases agree with TRBD2. The junction had 5 bases not matched to a gene; V was cut back by 6 bases and J by 1 base. The germline V gene has CDR1 ENHRY and CDR2 SYGVKD. The CDR3 totals 15 residues. CDR3 DNA: TGTGCCATCAGGGGGACTAGTTCATCCTACAATGAGCAGTTCTTC. Translated, it gives CAIRGTSSSYNEQFF.

This chain connects TRBV9 to TRBJ2-5; D may match TRBD1 or TRBD2 (6 bases each). This CDR3 contains 15 residues. The V end was cut by 4 bases, the J end by 2 bases, with 15 bases between. Germline V gene lookup returns CDR1 SGDLS and CDR2 YYNGEE. The CDR3 DNA follows: TGTGCCAGCAGCCCAATCCCGGGGGCGCAAGAGACCCAGTACTTC. It translates to CASSPIPGAQETQYF.

The chain joins TRBV7-3 to TRBJ2-3, with 9 bases lining up with TRBD2. This CDR3 spans 14 amino acids. V lost 2 bases, J lost 11 bases, and 8 bases stayed unmatched. CDR1 and CDR2 from the germline V gene are SGHTA and FQGTGA. DNA of the CDR3: TGTGCCAGCAGCTTAGGTTCCCTAGCGGGGCGGCAGTATTTT. Protein sequence: CASSLGSLAGRQYF.

The V call is TRBV28, the J call TRBJ1-5; D not certain. Germline CDR1 is MDHEN and CDR2 is SYDVKM. The ends were cut back, 4 bases at V and 1 base at J, with 11 bases in the middle. The CDR3 is 15 amino acids. CDR3 sequence reads: CASSSSHGSNQPQHF. Written as DNA, the CDR3 is TGTGCCAGCAGTTCCTCCCACGGAAGCAATCAGCCCCAGCATTTT.

The V call is TRBV4-1, the J call TRBJ1-2, with 7 bases matching TRBD1. The V gene end was trimmed by 2 bases and the J gene end by 1 base; junction bases not matched to a gene: 7. This CDR3 region has 16 residues. Germline values: CDR1 MGHRA, CDR2 YSYEKL. In nucleotides, the CDR3 is TGCGCCAGCAGCCAACTCGGGACAGCGAGTAACTATGGCTACACCTTC. Translation: CASSQLGTASNYGYTF.

This chain joins TRBV28 and TRBJ2-5; no firm D call. The CDR3 runs to 16 residues. Trimming pared 1 base from V and 0 bases from J, leaving 12 bases between. Germline CDR1 reads MDHEN; CDR2 reads SYDVKM. For the CDR3, the DNA is TGTGCCAGCAGTTTATTAGGGCGCCGTGACCAAGAGACCCAGTACTTC. Protein: CASSLLGRRDQETQYF.

The gene calls are TRBV5-1 and TRBJ1-2; D remains unclear. The length of the CDR3 is 14 residues. The V end was cut by 1 base, the J end by 4 bases, with 11 bases between. CDR1 and CDR2 from the germline V gene are SGHRS and YFSETQ. The CDR3 nucleotides read TGCGCCAGCAGCTTGACCGAGGGTAGCTATGGCTACACCTTC. Translating gives CASSLTEGSYGYTF.

This rearrangement joins TRBV11-2 to TRBJ2-7; D not resolved. The germline gives CDR1 SGHAT, CDR2 FQNNGV. The CDR3 loop spans 15 amino acids. Trimming stripped 1 base from V and 7 bases from J, with 17 bases between. CDR3 in amino acids: CASSLGATSVSEQYF. The CDR3 DNA is TGTGCCAGCAGCTTAGGGGCGACCTCCGTCTCTGAGCAGTACTTC.

J is TRBJ1-5 and V is TRBV28; TRBD1 aligns across 11 bases. J was trimmed by 3 bases and V by 6 bases; bases with no gene match: 7. The CDR3 loop spans 16 amino acids. Germline lookup yields CDR1 MDHEN and CDR2 SYDVKM. The CDR3, as DNA: TGTGCCAGCAGCCCCCTGGACAGGGGGCCCAATCAGCCCCAGCATTTT. This codes for CASSPLDRGPNQPQHF.

Only a few counts were recorded for this clone. CDR3 in amino acids: CAISEREGNYEQYF. CDR3 DNA sequence: TGTGCCATCAGTGAGCGGGAGGGCAACTACGAGCAGTACTTC. The gene calls are TRBV10-3 and TRBJ2-7, with 8 nucleotides matching TRBD2. Germline V lookup: CDR1 ENHRY, CDR2 SYGVKD. The CDR3 is made up of 14 amino acids. The junction had 3 bases not matched to a gene; V was cut back by 2 bases and J by 3 bases.